This T cell receptor beta chain stems from a study of blood T cells in healthy people across ages. Then a second PCR, running roughly 7 to 11 cycles, was carried out with a sample-barcoded 5' primer and a J-beta primer mix. Tagging of each cDNA molecule was performed by a template-switch adaptor with 12 random nucleotides. MiXCR, applied by TCRdb to the 5' RACE reads, yields one record per CDR3 protein. Of over 1.5 million distinct CDR3 sequences listed, 49% are singletons. Trimming took 0 bases from V and 0 from J, leaving 6 bases between them. The CDR3 extends over 15 amino acids. Germline V lookup: CDR1 LNHNV, CDR2 YYDKDF (reference sequence).

The rearrangement links TRBV15 to TRBJ2-4, with no clear D. The clonotype was recovered from a woman aged 40-49 years in good health. Sequenced sample: blood. The CDR3 spells CATSRDRVAKNIQYF. The CDR3 nucleotides read TGTGCCACCAGCAGAGATCGGGTAGCCAAAAACATTCAGTACTTC.